Below, 23 T cell receptor beta chains from the same sample are listed, as sequenced in a study of blood T cell repertoires in COVID-19. The assay was immunoSEQ multiplex PCR, and TCRdb's table has in-frame clones only and misses some. The sample lists nearly 200,000 clones; roughly 90% were seen once. Source material: peripheral blood. Every receptor here comes from a woman in her thirties or forties who had recovered from COVID-19.

The gene calls are TRBV6-5 and TRBJ1-1; D gene unclear. This CDR3 is built from 15 residues. Germline CDR1 reads MNHEY; CDR2 reads SVGAGI. V lost 4 bases and J 3 bases, leaving 15 bases between the germline ends. The CDR3 DNA follows: TGTGCCAGCAGTTGGGCGGGTTTCCGTCACACTGAAGCTTTCTTT. It encodes CASSWAGFRHTEAFF.

There are a few counts of this clone. The V and J genes are TRBV11-2 and TRBJ1-1, with D possibly being TRBD1 (6 bases). The CDR3 sequence is 13 residues long. V gave up 1 base and J gave up 10 bases, with 13 bases separating them. Germline loops: CDR1 SGHAT, CDR2 FQNNGV. The CDR3 nucleotides are TGTGCCAGCAGCTTAGGGACAGTCGAGGGAGCTTTCTTT. Residues: CASSLGTVEGAFF. Looking up the rest from reference TRBV11-2 and TRBJ1-1 gives the full variable domain: EAGVAQSPRYKIIEKRQSVAFWCNPISGHATLYWYQQILGQGPKLLIQFQNNGVVDDSQLPKDRFSAERLKGVDSTLKIQPAKLEDSAVYLCASSLGTVEGAFFGQGTRLTVV.

This sequence joins TRBV30 and TRBJ1-4; 10 bases fit TRBD1. The CDR3 contains 13 residues. V trimming: 4 bases; J trimming: 8 bases; junction bases outside the gene matches: 4. CDR1 and CDR2 from the germline V gene are GTSNPN and SVGIG (reference sequence). CDR3 in DNA: TGTGCCTGGAATCGACAGGGGGCGGAAAAACTGTTTTTT. Protein: CAWNRQGAEKLFF.

The chain combines TRBV21-1 with TRBJ1-2; no DNA check was done on the table's D call, TRBD1. TRBV21-1 is tagged as a pseudogene. The CDR3 covers 14 residues. This chain's CDR3 is CASSKVPQGAGYTF. CDR3 nucleotide sequence: TGTGCCAGCAGCAAAGTGCCACAGGGCGCTGGCTACACCTTC.

J is TRBJ2-3 and V is TRBV4-1, with D perhaps TRBD2 (6 bases). The CDR3 runs 15 residues. In germline, CDR1 is MGHRA, CDR2 YSYEKL. V was shortened by 7 bases and J by 2 bases, with 16 bases between the two germline ends. CDR3 coding DNA: TGCGCCAGCACTCCCGGAGGGCGCCCCACAGATACGCAGTATTTT. It codes for CASTPGGRPTDTQYF.

The chain carries TRBV25-1 and TRBJ2-1, with D perhaps TRBD2 (5 bases). The CDR3 is 14 residues long. Trimming removed 2 bases from V and 9 bases from J, with 14 bases in between. From germline, CDR1 is MGHDK and CDR2 SYGVNS. In nucleotides, the CDR3 is TGTGCCAGCAGTGAACAATCGGGATCTGCTGAGCAGTTCTTC. Its protein is CASSEQSGSAEQFF. The full variable domain, its missing parts supplied by reference TRBV25-1 and TRBJ2-1, is EADIYQTPRYLVIGTGKKITLECSQTMGHDKMYWYQQDPGMELHLIHYSYGVNSTEKGDLSSESTVSRIRTEHFPLTLESARPSHTSQYLCASSEQSGSAEQFFGPGTRLTVL.

CDR3 amino acids: CASSPVGGGAYGYTF. CDR3 DNA sequence: TGTGCCAGCAGCCCCGTAGGGGGGGGAGCCTATGGCTACACCTTC. This rearrangement joins TRBV7-8 to TRBJ1-2, with D tentatively TRBD1 (6 bases). V was cut by 5 bases and J by 4 bases, with 17 bases left in between. The CDR3 sequence is 15 residues long. Germline V lookup: CDR1 SGHVS, CDR2 FQNEAQ.

The chain employs TRBV27 and TRBJ2-2, with TRBD1 matching 9 bases. Germline V gene lookup returns CDR1 MNHEY and CDR2 SMNVEV (reference sequence). This CDR3 has 16 residues. V gave up 1 base and J gave up 7 bases; unmatched junction bases: 7. In DNA, the CDR3 is TGTGCCAGCAGTTTATGGGGAGGACAGGGGAACGGGGAGCTGTTTTTT. As protein: CASSLWGGQGNGELFF.

The chain combines TRBV5-8 with TRBJ1-5; 8 bases map to TRBD1. This CDR3 is 15 amino acids long. The J segment lost 5 bases and the V segment lost 4 bases, leaving 8 bases of the junction unmatched. Germline V gives CDR1 SGHTS, CDR2 YDEGEE. The CDR3 loop reads CASSHTTGAHQPQHF. As DNA, the CDR3 is TGTGCCAGCAGCCACACGACAGGGGCCCATCAGCCCCAGCATTTT. The full variable domain, its missing parts supplied by reference TRBV5-8 and TRBJ1-5, is EAGVTQSPTHLIKTRGQQATLRCSPISGHTSVYWYQQALGLGLQFLLWYDEGEERNRGNFPPRFSGRQFPNYSSELNVNALELEDSALYLCASSHTTGAHQPQHFGDGTRLSIL.

The chain carries TRBV30 and TRBJ1-5, with D possibly TRBD1 on 5 matching bases. V shed 1 base and J shed 3 bases, with 7 bases lying between them. In germline, CDR1 is GTSNPN, CDR2 SVGIG (reference sequence). There are 13 residues in the CDR3. This CDR3 reads CAWSGGYNQPQHF. CDR3 coding DNA: TGTGCCTGGAGTGGGGGCTACAATCAGCCCCAGCATTTT.

CDR3 sequence (DNA): TGCGCCAGCAGCCAAGATAGCGACTTCTCTAGCACAGATACGCAGTATTTT. Translating it yields CASSQDSDFSSTDTQYF. V usage is TRBV4-3 and J usage is TRBJ2-3; D possibly corresponds to TRBD2 (5 bases). Germline lookup yields CDR1 LGHNA and CDR2 YSLEER. There are 17 residues in the CDR3. V lost 0 bases, J lost 0 bases, and 13 bases lay in between.

The chain has TRBV10-3 and TRBJ1-5; D is unclear. V lost 3 bases, J lost 4 bases, and 13 bases lay in between. The CDR3 totals 15 residues. Germline V gives CDR1 ENHRY, CDR2 SYGVKD. For the CDR3, the DNA is TGTGCCATCAGTGACCCCGGAGCGGTGAATCAGCCCCAGCATTTT. Translating it yields CAISDPGAVNQPQHF.

The chain uses TRBV29-1 and TRBJ1-1, with 7 bases matching TRBD1. V lost 3 bases and J lost 6; bases outside the gene matches: 7. Germline-derived CDR1 and CDR2 are SQVTM and ANQGSEA. This CDR3 contains 13 residues. Here the CDR3 reads CSVDVGGDAEAFF. The CDR3 DNA sequence: TGCAGCGTTGACGTAGGGGGCGACGCTGAAGCTTTCTTT.

This clone was picked up one time. The chain links TRBV30 to TRBJ1-2; 9 positions match TRBD1. This CDR3 is 14 amino acids long. Germline lookup yields CDR1 GTSNPN and CDR2 SVGIG (reference sequence). V was clipped by 3 bases and J by 2 bases; unmatched bases: 4. CDR3 DNA sequence: TGTGCCTGGAGGATCGGGACAGGGAACTATGGCTACACCTTC. It codes for CAWRIGTGNYGYTF.

This sequence joins TRBV5-4 and TRBJ2-6; 7 nucleotides agree with TRBD2. CDR3 length: 19 residues. The V segment lost 0 bases and the J segment 0 bases; nucleotides outside the gene matches: 9. CDR1 is SGHNT, CDR2 YYREEE, per germline (reference sequence). The CDR3 DNA reads as TGTGCCAGCAGCTTGGAGGTTCTAGCGGCAGACTCTGGGGCCAACGTCCTGACTTTC. Translation gives CASSLEVLAADSGANVLTF.

This chain connects TRBV19 to TRBJ2-1; 8 bases are shared with TRBD2. V gave up 6 bases and J gave up 2 bases; unmatched junction bases: 6. From germline, CDR1 is LNHDA and CDR2 SQIVND (reference sequence). The CDR3 covers 15 residues. CDR3 loop: CASRGAGETYNEQFF. DNA of the CDR3: TGTGCCAGTAGGGGAGCGGGAGAGACCTACAATGAGCAGTTCTTC.

The table lists this clone with a few counts. J is TRBJ1-6 and V is TRBV7-2, with TRBD1 identical over 8 bases. V shed 4 bases, J shed 7 bases, and the junction held 6 bases outside the gene matches. This CDR3 is 15 amino acids long. Per germline, CDR1 SGHTA and CDR2 FQGNSA. The CDR3 sequence is CASSSGQGRNSPLHF. DNA for the CDR3: TGTGCCAGCAGCTCAGGACAGGGCAGGAATTCACCCCTCCACTTT.

V is TRBV7-2 and J is TRBJ1-2; 8 bases map to TRBD1. Germline V lookup: CDR1 SGHTA, CDR2 FQGNSA. The CDR3 is made up of 15 amino acids. With V trimmed by 3 bases and J by 4 bases, 7 bases remained unmatched. The CDR3 protein is CASSFSGGEFYGYTF. CDR3 nucleotides: TGTGCCAGCAGCTTTTCAGGGGGCGAGTTCTATGGCTACACCTTC.

The chain couples TRBV30 to TRBJ1-5; TRBD1 is a possible D gene (5 bases). CDR1 and CDR2 (germline): GTSNPN, SVGIG (reference sequence). Trimming left V 0 bases short and J 6 bases short, with 12 bases between. This CDR3 contains 14 residues. The CDR3 here is CAWSVTGAGQPQHF. CDR3 coding DNA: TGTGCCTGGAGTGTAACAGGAGCAGGTCAGCCCCAGCATTTT.

The gene calls are TRBV28 and TRBJ1-3; D gene ambiguous. The CDR3 sequence is 15 residues long. Trimming removed 4 bases at V and 0 bases at J, with 10 bases between. Germline CDR1 is MDHEN and CDR2 is SYDVKM. CDR3 DNA: TGTGCCAGCAGTTCGGGTTTCGGCTCTGGAAACACCATATATTTT. This codes for CASSSGFGSGNTIYF.

The chain carries TRBV6-6 and TRBJ1-4; 7 bases are a match to TRBD1. In germline, CDR1 is MNHNY, CDR2 SVGAGI (reference sequence). This CDR3 has 14 residues. Trimming took 6 bases from V and 8 from J; bases not matched to a gene: 9. In DNA form, the CDR3 reads TGTGCCAGCAGCCAAACAGGGGTAACGGAAAAACTGTTTTTT. It specifies CASSQTGVTEKLFF.

The J gene is TRBJ1-3, the V gene TRBV12-5, with D unclear. The V end lost 6 bases, the J end lost 4 bases, and 13 bases lay between the germline ends. Germline values: CDR1 LGHNT, CDR2 FRNRAP. This CDR3 spans 14 amino acids. The CDR3 spells CASGYARGGNTIYF. The CDR3 DNA reads TGTGCTAGTGGATATGCACGAGGAGGAAACACCATATATTTT.

CDR3 region: CASSQDGRGQETQYF. The CDR3 nucleotides read TGTGCCAGCAGCCAAGATGGGCGGGGGCAAGAGACCCAGTACTTC. This chain uses TRBV14 with TRBJ2-5, with TRBD2 matching over 7 bases. The germline CDR1 and CDR2 sequences are SGHDN and FVKESK. V shed 0 bases and J 2 bases; nucleotides not matched to a gene: 3. This CDR3 has 15 amino acids.